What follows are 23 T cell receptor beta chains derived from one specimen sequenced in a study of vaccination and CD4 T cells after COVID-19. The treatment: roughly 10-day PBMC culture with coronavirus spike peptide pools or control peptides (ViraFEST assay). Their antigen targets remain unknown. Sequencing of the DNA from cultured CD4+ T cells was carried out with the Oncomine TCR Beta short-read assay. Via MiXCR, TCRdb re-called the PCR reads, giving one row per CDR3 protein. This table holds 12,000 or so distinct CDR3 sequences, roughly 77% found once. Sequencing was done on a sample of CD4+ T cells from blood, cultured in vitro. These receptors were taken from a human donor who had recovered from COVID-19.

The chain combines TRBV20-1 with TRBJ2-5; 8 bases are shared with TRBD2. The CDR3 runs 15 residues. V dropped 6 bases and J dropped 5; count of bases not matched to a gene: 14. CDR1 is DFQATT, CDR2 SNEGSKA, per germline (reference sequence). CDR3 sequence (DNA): TGCAGTGCGAGATCCACGCGGGGGGCGTACGAGACCCAGTACTTC. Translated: CSARSTRGAYETQYF.

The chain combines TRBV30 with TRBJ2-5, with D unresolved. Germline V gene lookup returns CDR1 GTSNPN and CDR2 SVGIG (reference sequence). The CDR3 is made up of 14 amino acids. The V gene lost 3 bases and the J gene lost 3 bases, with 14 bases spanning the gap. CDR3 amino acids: CAWSASPGEETQYF. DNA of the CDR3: TGTGCCTGGAGCGCCTCACCGGGTGAAGAGACCCAGTACTTC.

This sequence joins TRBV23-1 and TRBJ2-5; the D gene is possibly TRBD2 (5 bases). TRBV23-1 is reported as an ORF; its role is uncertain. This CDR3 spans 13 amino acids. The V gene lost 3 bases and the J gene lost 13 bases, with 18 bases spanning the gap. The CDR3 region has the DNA TGCGCCAGCAGTCATACGCCGGACTCGCCCTTGTACTTC. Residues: CASSHTPDSPLYF.

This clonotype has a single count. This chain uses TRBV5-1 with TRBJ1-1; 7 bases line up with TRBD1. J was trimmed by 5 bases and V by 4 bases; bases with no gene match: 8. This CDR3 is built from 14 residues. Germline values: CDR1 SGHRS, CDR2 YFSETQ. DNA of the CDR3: TGCGCCAGCAGCCGCGGGCAGGGGGGGACTGAAGCTTTCTTT. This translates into CASSRGQGGTEAFF.

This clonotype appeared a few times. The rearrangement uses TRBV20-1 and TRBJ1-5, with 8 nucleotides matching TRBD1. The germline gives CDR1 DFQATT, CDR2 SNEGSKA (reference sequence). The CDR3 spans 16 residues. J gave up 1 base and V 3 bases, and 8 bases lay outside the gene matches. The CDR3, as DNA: TGCAGTGCTAGCCCCAGGGGGCGGCGGAGCAATCAGCCCCAGCATTTT. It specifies CSASPRGRRSNQPQHF.

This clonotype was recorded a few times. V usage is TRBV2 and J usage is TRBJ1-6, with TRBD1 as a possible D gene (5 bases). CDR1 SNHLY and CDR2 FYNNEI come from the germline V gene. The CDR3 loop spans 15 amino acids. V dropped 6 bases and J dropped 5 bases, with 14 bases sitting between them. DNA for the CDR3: TGTGCCAGCAGCGCCACGCAGGGCAATAATTCACCCCTCCACTTT. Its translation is CASSATQGNNSPLHF.

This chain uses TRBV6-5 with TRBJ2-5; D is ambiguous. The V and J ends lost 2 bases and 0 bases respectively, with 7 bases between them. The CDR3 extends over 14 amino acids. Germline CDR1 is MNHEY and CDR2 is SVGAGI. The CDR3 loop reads CASSYGVYQETQYF. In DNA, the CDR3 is TGTGCCAGCAGTTACGGGGTGTACCAAGAGACCCAGTACTTC.

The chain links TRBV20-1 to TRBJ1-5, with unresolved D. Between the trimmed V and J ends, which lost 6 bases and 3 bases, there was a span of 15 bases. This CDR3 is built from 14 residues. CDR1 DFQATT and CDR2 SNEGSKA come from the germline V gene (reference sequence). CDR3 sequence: CSAQITSLNQPQHF. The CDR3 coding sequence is TGCAGTGCCCAAATAACCAGCCTCAATCAGCCCCAGCATTTT.

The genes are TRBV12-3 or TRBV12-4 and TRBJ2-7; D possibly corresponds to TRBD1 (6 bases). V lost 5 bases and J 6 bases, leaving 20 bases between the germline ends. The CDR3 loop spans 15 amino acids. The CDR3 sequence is CASSETGSGLREQYF. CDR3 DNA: TGTGCCAGCAGTGAAACAGGGTCTGGGCTGCGCGAGCAGTACTTC.

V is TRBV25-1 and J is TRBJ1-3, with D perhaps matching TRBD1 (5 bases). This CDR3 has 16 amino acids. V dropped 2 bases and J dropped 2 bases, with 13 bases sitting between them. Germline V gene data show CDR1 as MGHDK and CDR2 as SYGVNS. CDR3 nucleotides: TGTGCCAGCAGTGAAGAACACGGGGGAACTGGAAACACCATATATTTT. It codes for CASSEEHGGTGNTIYF.

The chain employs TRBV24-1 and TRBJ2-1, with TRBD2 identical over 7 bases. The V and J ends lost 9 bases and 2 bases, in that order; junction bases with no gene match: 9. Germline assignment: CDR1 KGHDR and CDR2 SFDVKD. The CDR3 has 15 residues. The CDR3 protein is CATCPGGSAYNEQFF. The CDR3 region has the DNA TGTGCCACCTGCCCGGGCGGGAGTGCCTACAATGAGCAGTTCTTC.

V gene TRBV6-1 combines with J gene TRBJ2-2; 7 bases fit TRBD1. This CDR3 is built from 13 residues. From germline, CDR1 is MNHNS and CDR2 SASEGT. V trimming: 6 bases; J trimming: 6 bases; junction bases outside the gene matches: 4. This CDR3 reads CASRPQGPGELFF. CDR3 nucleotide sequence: TGTGCCAGCAGGCCACAGGGGCCCGGGGAGCTGTTTTTT.

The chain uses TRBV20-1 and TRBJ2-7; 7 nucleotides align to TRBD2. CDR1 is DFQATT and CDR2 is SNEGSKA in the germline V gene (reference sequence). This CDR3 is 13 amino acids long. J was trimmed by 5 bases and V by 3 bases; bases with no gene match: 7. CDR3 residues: CSASWVAGDEQYF. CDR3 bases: TGCAGTGCTAGTTGGGTAGCGGGCGACGAGCAGTACTTC.

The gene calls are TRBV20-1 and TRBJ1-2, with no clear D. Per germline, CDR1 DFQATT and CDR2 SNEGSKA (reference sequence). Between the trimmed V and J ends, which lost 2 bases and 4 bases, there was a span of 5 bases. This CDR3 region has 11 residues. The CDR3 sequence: CSARSVYGYTF. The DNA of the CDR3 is TGCAGTGCTAGATCTGTCTATGGCTACACCTTC.

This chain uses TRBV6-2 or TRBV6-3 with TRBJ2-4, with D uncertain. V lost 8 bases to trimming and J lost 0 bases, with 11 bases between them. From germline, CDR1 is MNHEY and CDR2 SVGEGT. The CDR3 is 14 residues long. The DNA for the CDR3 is TGTGCCAGCGTAGGTTCGGCAGCCAAAAACATTCAGTACTTC. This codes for CASVGSAAKNIQYF.

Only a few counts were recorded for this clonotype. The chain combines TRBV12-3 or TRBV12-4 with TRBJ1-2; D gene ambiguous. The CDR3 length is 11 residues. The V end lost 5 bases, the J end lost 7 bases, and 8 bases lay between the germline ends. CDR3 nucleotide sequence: TGTGCCAGCAGTACGGCCAGTGGCTACACCTTC. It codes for CASSTASGYTF.

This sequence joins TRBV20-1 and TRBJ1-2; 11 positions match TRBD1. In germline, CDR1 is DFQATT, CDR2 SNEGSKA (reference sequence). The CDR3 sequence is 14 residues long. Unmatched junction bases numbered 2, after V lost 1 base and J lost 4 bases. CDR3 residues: CSARVGQGGYGYTF. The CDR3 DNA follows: TGCAGTGCTAGAGTGGGACAGGGGGGCTATGGCTACACCTTC.

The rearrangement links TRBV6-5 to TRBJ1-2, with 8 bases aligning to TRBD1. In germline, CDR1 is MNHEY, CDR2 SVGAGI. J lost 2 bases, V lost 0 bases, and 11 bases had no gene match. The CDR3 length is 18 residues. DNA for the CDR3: TGTGCCAGCAGTTACTCGATGTCCCGCAGGGGGCGAAACTATGGCTACACCTTC. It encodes CASSYSMSRRGRNYGYTF.

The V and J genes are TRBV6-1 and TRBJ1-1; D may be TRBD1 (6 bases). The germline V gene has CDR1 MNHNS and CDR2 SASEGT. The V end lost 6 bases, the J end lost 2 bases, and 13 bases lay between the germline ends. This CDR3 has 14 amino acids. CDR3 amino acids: CASRLGTTNTEAFF. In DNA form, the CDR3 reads TGTGCCAGCAGACTAGGGACAACCAACACTGAAGCTTTCTTT.

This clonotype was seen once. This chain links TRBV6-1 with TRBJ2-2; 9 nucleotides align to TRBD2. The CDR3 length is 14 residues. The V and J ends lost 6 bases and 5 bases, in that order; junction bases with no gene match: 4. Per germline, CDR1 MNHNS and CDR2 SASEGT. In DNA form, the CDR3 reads TGTGCCAGCAGGCGGGAGGGCCGAACCGGGGAGCTGTTTTTT. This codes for CASRREGRTGELFF.

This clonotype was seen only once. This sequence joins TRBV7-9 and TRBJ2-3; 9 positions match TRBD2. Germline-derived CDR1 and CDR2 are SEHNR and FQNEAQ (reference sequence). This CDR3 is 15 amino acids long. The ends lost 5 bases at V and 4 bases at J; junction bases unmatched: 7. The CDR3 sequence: CASSPLAGASDTQYF. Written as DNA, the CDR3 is TGTGCCAGCAGCCCCTTAGCGGGAGCGTCAGATACGCAGTATTTT.

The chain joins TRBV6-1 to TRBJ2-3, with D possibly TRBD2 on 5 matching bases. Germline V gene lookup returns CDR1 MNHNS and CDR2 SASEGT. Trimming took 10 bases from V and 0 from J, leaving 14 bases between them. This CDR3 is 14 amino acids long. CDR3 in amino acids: CATSGKRSTDTQYF. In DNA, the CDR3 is TGTGCCACCTCGGGAAAGCGGAGCACAGATACGCAGTATTTT.

The CDR3 reads CASSPPSGRSEKTQYF. The CDR3 region has the DNA TGTGCCAGCAGCCCCCCGAGCGGGAGGTCTGAGAAGACCCAGTACTTC. The chain is built from TRBV7-2 and TRBJ2-5, with 9 bases lining up with TRBD2. Trimming removed 5 bases from V and 6 bases from J; junction bases left unmatched: 13. The germline CDR1 and CDR2 sequences are SGHTA and FQGNSA. There are 16 residues in the CDR3.